These 20 T cell receptor beta chains share one sample of origin, sequenced in a study of PD-L1 blockade in urothelial cancer. The time point was: peripheral blood 6 weeks after treatment start. Clones were read by immunoSEQ multiplex PCR, and TCRdb kept only the in-frame ones, dropping some. The table lists tens of thousands of clones, around 85% of them singletons. Sequenced here: PBMCs, sampled around atezolizumab (anti-PD-L1) treatment. These receptors all come from a man in his forties or fifties with urothelial cancer.

This clone occurred once. The chain employs TRBV10-1 and TRBJ2-7; 10 nucleotides agree with TRBD2. Germline lookup yields CDR1 WNHNN and CDR2 SYGVQD (reference sequence). V shed 3 bases, J shed 3 bases, and the junction held 2 bases outside the gene matches. The length of the CDR3 is 14 residues. CDR3: CASSDQRGGYEQYF. For the CDR3, the DNA is TGCGCCAGCAGTGATCAGCGGGGGGGCTACGAGCAGTACTTC.

The chain combines TRBV11-2 with TRBJ2-3, with 11 bases that match TRBD2. Trimming at V came to 1 base and at J to 2 bases, leaving 8 bases not matched to a gene. The CDR3 is made up of 18 amino acids. CDR1 is SGHAT and CDR2 is FQNNGV in the germline V gene. The CDR3 sequence: CASSLGLAGGQFTDTQYF. The DNA of the CDR3 is TGTGCCAGCAGCTTAGGGCTAGCGGGAGGTCAATTCACAGATACGCAGTATTTT.

The chain recombines TRBV5-4 with TRBJ2-5; 7 bases line up with TRBD2. The germline V gene encodes CDR1 SGHNT and CDR2 YYREEE (reference sequence). V trimming: 1 base; J trimming: 11 bases; junction bases outside the gene matches: 11. The CDR3 length is 14 residues. DNA for the CDR3: TGTGCCAGCAGCTTGCCCGGGAGGACGGAGGAGCAGTACTTC. Amino acid sequence: CASSLPGRTEEQYF.

The chain has TRBV9 and TRBJ2-3; TRBD2 agrees at 8 bases. The CDR3 is 16 residues long. Germline V gene data show CDR1 as SGDLS and CDR2 as YYNGEE. Trimming cost V 3 bases and J 0 bases; bases outside gene matches: 6. This CDR3 is CASSDRAGGSTDTQYF. The CDR3 nucleotides are TGTGCCAGCAGCGACCGTGCGGGGGGCAGCACAGATACGCAGTATTTT.

This chain connects TRBV27 to TRBJ2-1, with 9 bases identical to TRBD2. The trim removed 5 bases at V and 0 bases at J, leaving 8 bases unmatched. This CDR3 has 17 amino acids. Germline CDR1 MNHEY, CDR2 SMNVEV (reference sequence). CDR3 amino acids: CASSLRISGGSYNEQFF. As DNA, the CDR3 is TGTGCCAGCAGTCTCCGGATTAGCGGGGGCTCCTACAATGAGCAGTTCTTC.

The gene calls are TRBV30 and TRBJ1-2; 9 nucleotides agree with TRBD1. Germline V gene lookup returns CDR1 GTSNPN and CDR2 SVGIG (reference sequence). The CDR3 is 13 residues long. V was clipped by 1 base and J by 7 bases; unmatched bases: 4. CDR3 region: CAWSDRGPGGYTF. For the CDR3, the DNA is TGTGCCTGGAGTGACAGGGGGCCTGGTGGCTACACCTTC.

This chain connects TRBV6-1 to TRBJ2-2; D perhaps matches TRBD2 (6 bases). The CDR3 loop spans 15 amino acids. Germline V CDR1 and CDR2: MNHNS, SASEGT. V was shortened by 6 bases and J by 1 base, with 12 bases between the two germline ends. The CDR3 bases are TGTGCCAGCAGGAGACCCGGGGGGAACACCGGGGAGCTGTTTTTT. Translating gives CASRRPGGNTGELFF.

This chain connects TRBV30 to TRBJ2-1; TRBD2 agrees at 8 bases. V trimming: 7 bases; J trimming: 7 bases; junction bases outside the gene matches: 12. Per germline, CDR1 GTSNPN and CDR2 SVGIG (reference sequence). This CDR3 spans 14 amino acids. The CDR3 sequence: CASPLRGGPNEQFF. The CDR3 DNA sequence: TGTGCCTCACCTCTTCGGGGGGGGCCGAATGAGCAGTTCTTC.

The chain carries TRBV6-6 and TRBJ2-4; 11 positions agree with TRBD2. The CDR3 spans 16 residues. J lost 0 bases, V lost 2 bases, and 0 bases had no gene match. Germline V gene data show CDR1 as MNHNY and CDR2 as SVGAGI (reference sequence). Here the CDR3 reads CASSYLAGGAKNIQYF. The CDR3, as DNA: TGTGCCAGCAGTTACCTAGCGGGGGGAGCCAAAAACATTCAGTACTTC.

In this sample, this clone turned up a few times. The genes are TRBV18 and TRBJ2-1; D may be TRBD1 (6 bases). V was clipped by 4 bases and J by 10 bases, with 11 bases between them. The CDR3 has 12 residues. From germline, CDR1 is KGHSH and CDR2 LQKENI. CDR3 sequence reads: CASSQGTKEQFF. CDR3 nucleotide sequence: TGTGCCAGCTCACAGGGGACAAAGGAGCAGTTCTTC.

The chain uses TRBV6-5 and TRBJ2-6; TRBD2 aligns across 7 bases. This CDR3 is 16 amino acids long. V lost 4 bases, J lost 2 bases, and 5 bases stayed unmatched. Germline V gives CDR1 MNHEY, CDR2 SVGAGI. The CDR3 DNA reads as TGTGCCAGCAGTTGGGAGGGAGGGGCTGGGGCCAACGTCCTGACTTTC. Residues: CASSWEGGAGANVLTF.

The genes are TRBV19 and TRBJ2-2; TRBD2 aligns across 10 bases. Germline V gene sequence: CDR1 LNHDA, CDR2 SQIVND (reference sequence). The V gene end was trimmed by 7 bases and the J gene end by 1 base; junction bases not matched to a gene: 21. This CDR3 region has 21 residues. The CDR3 bases are TGTGCCAGTACCCCACCCGGCGGAGCGGGAGGGCCGCGTGTGAACACCGGGGAGCTGTTTTTT. Translation gives CASTPPGGAGGPRVNTGELFF.

This clone showed up just a few times. This chain connects TRBV7-2 to TRBJ1-2; TRBD1 might be the D (6 bases). The V end lost 5 bases, the J end lost 4 bases, and 14 bases lay between the germline ends. The CDR3 contains 14 residues. CDR1 SGHTA and CDR2 FQGNSA come from the germline V gene. CDR3 loop: CASSATRGTYGYTF. For the CDR3, the DNA is TGTGCCAGCAGCGCCACCAGGGGAACCTATGGCTACACCTTC.

This chain uses TRBV6-5 with TRBJ2-7; 8 nucleotides align to TRBD1. Germline-derived CDR1 and CDR2 are MNHEY and SVGAGI. There are 12 residues in the CDR3. V was pared by 6 bases and J by 7 bases, with 5 bases of the junction left unmatched. The CDR3 DNA sequence: TGTGCCAGCAGCTGGCAGGGGGCTGAGCAGTACTTC. It yields the protein CASSWQGAEQYF.

The rearrangement joins TRBV11-3 to TRBJ2-1; 7 positions match TRBD2. Germline-derived CDR1 and CDR2 are SGHNT and YENEEA. CDR3 length equals 17 residues. Trimming took 2 bases from V and 2 from J; bases not matched to a gene: 9. CDR3 sequence (DNA): TGTGCCAGCAGCTTAACCGGACGGACTAGTACCTACAATGAGCAGTTCTTC. Amino acid sequence: CASSLTGRTSTYNEQFF.

The chain combines TRBV5-1 with TRBJ2-6, with 11 bases that match TRBD2. This CDR3 region has 18 residues. V trimming: 4 bases; J trimming: 4 bases; junction bases outside the gene matches: 10. Germline V gene sequence: CDR1 SGHRS, CDR2 YFSETQ. The CDR3 coding sequence is TGCGCCAGCAGCGGGCTAGCGGGAGGCCCCCCCGGGGCCAACGTCCTGACTTTC. This gives the protein CASSGLAGGPPGANVLTF.

The CDR3 DNA reads as TGCGCCAGCAGCCAAGATGCTAGTACCAAAAACATTCAGTACTTC. Amino acid sequence: CASSQDASTKNIQYF. This chain links TRBV4-1 with TRBJ2-4; D ambiguous. CDR3 length: 15 residues. Germline V gene data show CDR1 as MGHRA and CDR2 as YSYEKL. V was cut by 0 bases and J by 2 bases, with 8 bases left in between.

This chain uses TRBV6-1 with TRBJ1-5; 7 bases line up with TRBD1. J was trimmed by 5 bases and V by 5 bases; bases with no gene match: 3. The germline CDR1 and CDR2 sequences are MNHNS and SASEGT. The length of the CDR3 is 13 residues. The CDR3 coding sequence is TGTGCCAGCAGTATAGACAGGGATCAGCCCCAGCATTTT. Residues: CASSIDRDQPQHF.

This chain uses TRBV5-1 with TRBJ1-1, with D perhaps TRBD1 (5 bases). This CDR3 comprises 14 residues. Germline V gives CDR1 SGHRS, CDR2 YFSETQ. The V end lost 0 bases, the J end lost 4 bases, and 10 bases lay between the germline ends. The CDR3 nucleotides are TGCGCCAGCAGCTTGGAAGGGGTTAGCACTGAAGCTTTCTTT. Translating gives CASSLEGVSTEAFF.

CDR3 in amino acids: CASSSTGRDSEAFF. CDR3 sequence (DNA): TGTGCCAGCAGCTCGACAGGGCGGGATTCTGAAGCTTTCTTT. The V and J genes are TRBV6-6 and TRBJ1-1; 7 bases are shared with TRBD1. After removal of 6 bases from V and 6 bases from J, the junction contained 10 bases not matched to a gene. This CDR3 spans 14 amino acids. CDR1 and CDR2 from the germline V gene are MNHNY and SVGAGI (reference sequence).